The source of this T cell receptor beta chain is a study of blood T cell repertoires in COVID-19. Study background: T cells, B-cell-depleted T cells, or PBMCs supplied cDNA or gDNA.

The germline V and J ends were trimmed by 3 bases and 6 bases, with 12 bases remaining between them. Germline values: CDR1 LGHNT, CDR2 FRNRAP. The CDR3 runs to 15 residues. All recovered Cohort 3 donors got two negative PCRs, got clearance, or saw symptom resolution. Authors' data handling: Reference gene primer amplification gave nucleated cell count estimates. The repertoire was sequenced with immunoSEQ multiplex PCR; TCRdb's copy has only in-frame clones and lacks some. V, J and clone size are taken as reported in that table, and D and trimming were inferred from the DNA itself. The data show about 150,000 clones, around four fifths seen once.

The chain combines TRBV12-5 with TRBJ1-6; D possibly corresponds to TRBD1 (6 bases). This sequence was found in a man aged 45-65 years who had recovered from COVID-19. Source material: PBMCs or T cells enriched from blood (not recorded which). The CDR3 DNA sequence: TGTGCTAGTGGTTTTCACAGGGTAGGTAATTCACCCCTCCACTTT. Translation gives CASGFHRVGNSPLHF.